This TCR beta chain was identified during a study of blood T cells in healthy people across ages. With regard to this clonotype: Its antigen is undetermined.

Primers used in a second PCR of roughly 6 to 12 cycles were a sample-barcoded 5' primer and a J-beta primer mix. TCRdb fed the 5' RACE reads into MiXCR, producing one record per CDR3 protein. The table lists 650,000 to 800,000 distinct CDR3 sequences, about 51% of them singletons. Study-wide results and caveats: Diversity was estimated from one million T cells, and these estimates were considered underestimates.

This receptor was taken from a woman older than 75 in good health. Sequencing was carried out using blood.

In DNA, the CDR3 is TGTGCCAGCAGCAATTCGGGGGAGTGTAGGCAGTACTTC. It yields the protein CASSNSGECRQYF. V and J are TRBV28 and TRBJ2-7; maybe TRBD2 (6 bases). V was cut by 6 bases and J by 9 bases, with 18 bases left in between. Germline CDR1 MDHEN, CDR2 SYDVKM. The CDR3 totals 13 residues.